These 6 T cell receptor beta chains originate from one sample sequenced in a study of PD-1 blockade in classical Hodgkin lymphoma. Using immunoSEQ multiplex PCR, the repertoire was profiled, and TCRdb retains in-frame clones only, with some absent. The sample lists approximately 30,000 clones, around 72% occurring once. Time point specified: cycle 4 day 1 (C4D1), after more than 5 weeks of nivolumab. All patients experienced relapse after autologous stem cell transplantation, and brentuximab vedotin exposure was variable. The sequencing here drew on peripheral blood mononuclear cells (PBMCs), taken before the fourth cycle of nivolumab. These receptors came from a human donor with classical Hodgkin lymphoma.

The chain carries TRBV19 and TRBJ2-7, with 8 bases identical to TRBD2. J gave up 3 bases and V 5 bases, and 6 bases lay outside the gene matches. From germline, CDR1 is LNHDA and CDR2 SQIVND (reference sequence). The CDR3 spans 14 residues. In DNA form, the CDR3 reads TGTGCCAGTAGTCATGGTCTAGCGGGCTACGAGCAGTACTTC. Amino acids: CASSHGLAGYEQYF.

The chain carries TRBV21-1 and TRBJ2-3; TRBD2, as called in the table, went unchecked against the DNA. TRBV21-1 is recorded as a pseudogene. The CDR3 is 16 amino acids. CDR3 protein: CASSKPHDSSTDTQYF. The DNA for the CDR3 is TGTGCCAGCAGCAAACCCCACGATAGCAGCACAGATACGCAGTATTTT.

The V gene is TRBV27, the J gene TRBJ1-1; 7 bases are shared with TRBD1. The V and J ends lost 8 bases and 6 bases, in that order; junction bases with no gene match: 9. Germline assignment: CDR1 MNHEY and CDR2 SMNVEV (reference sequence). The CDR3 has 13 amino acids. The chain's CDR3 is CASYGNRGSEAFF. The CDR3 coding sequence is TGTGCCAGCTACGGGAACAGGGGCTCTGAAGCTTTCTTT.

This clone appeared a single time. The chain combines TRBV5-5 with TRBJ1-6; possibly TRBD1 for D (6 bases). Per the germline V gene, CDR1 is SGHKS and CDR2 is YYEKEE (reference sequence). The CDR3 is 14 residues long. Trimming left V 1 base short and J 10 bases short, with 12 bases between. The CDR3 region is CASSLIQGGSPLHF. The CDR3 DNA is TGTGCCAGCAGCTTGATACAGGGAGGATCACCCCTCCACTTT.

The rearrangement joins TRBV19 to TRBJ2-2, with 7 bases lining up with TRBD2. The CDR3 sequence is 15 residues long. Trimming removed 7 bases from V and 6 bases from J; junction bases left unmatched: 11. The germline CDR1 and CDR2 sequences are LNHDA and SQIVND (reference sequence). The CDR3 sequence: CASTPQGGVAGELFF. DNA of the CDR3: TGTGCCAGTACTCCCCAGGGAGGGGTGGCCGGGGAGCTGTTTTTT.

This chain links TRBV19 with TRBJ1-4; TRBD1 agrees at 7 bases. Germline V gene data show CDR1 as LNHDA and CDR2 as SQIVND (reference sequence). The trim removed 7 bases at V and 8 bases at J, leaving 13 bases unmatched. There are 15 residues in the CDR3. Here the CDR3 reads CASTPGGKVGEKLFF. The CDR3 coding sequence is TGTGCCAGTACCCCAGGGGGGAAAGTAGGGGAAAAACTGTTTTTT.